Below, 25 T cell receptor beta chains from the same sample are listed, as sequenced in a study of T cell responses to AZD1222 COVID-19 vaccine. Data came from immunoSEQ multiplex PCR; TCRdb stores just in-frame clones and leaves some out. Here the sample spans some 130,000 clones, roughly 90% being singletons. Sequenced here: peripheral blood, sampled on day 0 of AZD1222 vaccination. Every receptor here comes from an adult in good health.

This rearrangement joins TRBV2 to TRBJ2-7; D gene ambiguous. CDR1 and CDR2 from the germline V gene are SNHLY and FYNNEI. Trimming took 0 bases from V and 1 from J, leaving 13 bases between them. This CDR3 contains 16 residues. CDR3 coding DNA: TGTGCCAGCAGTGAAGCGCTTGGCAGAGCTTCCTACGAGCAGTACTTC. This encodes CASSEALGRASYEQYF.

The rearrangement uses TRBV5-1 and TRBJ2-7, with TRBD2 matching over 10 bases. CDR3 length: 15 amino acids. Unmatched junction bases numbered 4, after V lost 0 bases and J lost 4 bases. Per germline, CDR1 SGHRS and CDR2 YFSETQ. For the CDR3, the DNA is TGCGCCAGCAGCTTGGGGTCTAGCGGGGGTTACGAGCAGTACTTC. Translating it yields CASSLGSSGGYEQYF. The variable domain in full, with the rest retrieved from reference TRBV5-1 and TRBJ2-7, is KAGVTQTPRYLIKTRGQQVTLSCSPISGHRSVSWYQQTPGQGLQFLFEYFSETQRNKGNFPGRFSGRQFSNSRSEMNVSTLELGDSALYLCASSLGSSGGYEQYFGPGTRLTVT.

V usage is TRBV10-3 and J usage is TRBJ1-2; 8 bases line up with TRBD1. The CDR3 length is 13 residues. The V and J ends lost 6 bases and 2 bases, in that order; junction bases with no gene match: 2. The germline gives CDR1 ENHRY, CDR2 SYGVKD. The CDR3 sequence: CAIRTGENYGYTF. DNA for the CDR3: TGTGCCATCAGGACAGGGGAAAACTATGGCTACACCTTC.

CDR3 sequence (DNA): TGTGCCAGCAGTTTATCCAGGGGTAACACTGAAGCTTTCTTT. Protein: CASSLSRGNTEAFF. The chain is built from TRBV27 and TRBJ1-1; weak D call: TRBD1 (6 bases). V was trimmed by 0 bases and J by 2 bases, leaving 7 bases between them. CDR1 is MNHEY, CDR2 SMNVEV, per germline (reference sequence). CDR3 size: 14 residues.

The chain has TRBV10-3 and TRBJ2-2; possible D gene TRBD1, 5 bases. Looked up from germline, CDR1 is ENHRY and CDR2 is SYGVKD. This CDR3 region has 16 residues. Trimming cost V 9 bases and J 0 bases, with 17 bases left between them. The CDR3 reads CAIRQFGVSNTGELFF. The DNA for the CDR3 is TGTGCCATTAGACAGTTTGGGGTATCGAACACCGGGGAGCTGTTTTTT.

The chain uses TRBV27 and TRBJ1-1; D not certain. CDR1 and CDR2 from the germline V gene are MNHEY and SMNVEV (reference sequence). The V gene lost 4 bases and the J gene lost 3 bases, with 6 bases spanning the gap. The CDR3 contains 12 residues. CDR3 protein: CASSSGYTEAFF. The CDR3 nucleotides read TGTGCCAGCAGTTCGGGGTACACTGAAGCTTTCTTT.

The chain carries TRBV4-3 and TRBJ2-3, with TRBD1 identical over 9 bases. The CDR3 is 17 amino acids. V was clipped by 1 base and J by 3 bases; unmatched bases: 8. Germline CDR1 and CDR2: LGHNA and YSLEER. CDR3 region: CASSQGDTGGETDTQYF. The CDR3 nucleotides read TGCGCCAGCAGCCAAGGTGATACAGGGGGCGAAACAGATACGCAGTATTTT.

The gene calls are TRBV3-1 (or the pseudogene TRBV3-2) and TRBJ1-3, with a weak D call TRBD1 (6 bases). This CDR3 spans 14 amino acids. Trimming stripped 4 bases from V and 6 bases from J, with 13 bases between. Germline CDR1 is LGHDT and CDR2 is YNNKEL (reference sequence). The CDR3 spells CASSPRTDLNTIYF. The CDR3 coding sequence is TGTGCCAGCAGCCCCAGGACAGACCTAAACACCATATATTTT.

This clone was counted a single time. DNA of the CDR3: TGTGCCAGCAGCTTAGTTGGGGGGCGTAACTACGAGCAGTACTTC. This codes for CASSLVGGRNYEQYF. This chain joins TRBV7-9 and TRBJ2-7; D may be TRBD1 or TRBD2 (6 bases each). V shed 1 base and J shed 3 bases, with 13 bases lying between them. CDR1 and CDR2 from the germline V gene are SEHNR and FQNEAQ (reference sequence). This CDR3 has 15 residues.

The chain joins TRBV4-3 to TRBJ1-2; 7 positions agree with TRBD1. With 2 bases clipped from V and 7 bases from J, the junction kept 4 bases outside the gene matches. The CDR3 has 13 residues. Germline-derived CDR1 and CDR2 are LGHNA and YSLEER. CDR3 protein: CASSQRQGVGYTF. CDR3 nucleotides: TGCGCCAGCAGCCAACGTCAGGGGGTTGGCTACACCTTC.

J is TRBJ2-4 and V is TRBV19, with 16 bases matching TRBD2. V shed 3 bases, J shed 1 base, and the junction held 6 bases outside the gene matches. CDR1 is LNHDA and CDR2 is SQIVND in the germline V gene (reference sequence). The CDR3 covers 19 residues. In nucleotides, the CDR3 is TGTGCCAGTAGTATTGGGACTAGCGGGAGGGTGGGGGCCAAAAACATTCAGTACTTC. Translation: CASSIGTSGRVGAKNIQYF.

For the CDR3, the DNA is TGTGCCAGTAGTATAGGTGTGGAGACTGAAGCTTTCTTT. This codes for CASSIGVETEAFF. The J gene is TRBJ1-1, the V gene TRBV19; D gene ambiguous. The CDR3 is 13 amino acids. V lost 1 base, J lost 5 bases, and 8 bases lay in between. Germline loops: CDR1 LNHDA, CDR2 SQIVND (reference sequence).

In its sample, this clone was seen a few times. The chain carries TRBV6-4 and TRBJ2-3; 12 nucleotides line up with TRBD2. In germline, CDR1 is MRHNA, CDR2 SNTAGT. J was trimmed by 5 bases and V by 6 bases; bases with no gene match: 15. This CDR3 comprises 18 residues. CDR3 loop: CASSEVPILTSGGDTQYF. CDR3 bases: TGTGCCAGCAGCGAAGTCCCGATATTGACTAGCGGGGGAGATACGCAGTATTTT.

DNA of the CDR3: TGCAGCGTTAGTTCTAGTGTAGCCTACGAGCAGTACTTC. Its translation is CSVSSSVAYEQYF. The rearrangement links TRBV29-1 to TRBJ2-7, with no clear D. The CDR3 has 13 amino acids. V gave up 5 bases and J gave up 2 bases, with 13 bases separating them. CDR1 and CDR2 (germline): SQVTM, ANQGSEA.

J is TRBJ1-1 and V is TRBV3-1 (or the pseudogene TRBV3-2); D might be TRBD1 (6 bases). Germline CDR1 reads LGHDT; CDR2 reads YNNKEL (reference sequence). There are 14 residues in the CDR3. V was cut by 8 bases and J by 7 bases, with 20 bases left in between. The CDR3 sequence: CASQVQGIHGEAFF. CDR3 nucleotides: TGTGCCAGCCAAGTACAGGGCATCCACGGTGAAGCTTTCTTT.

The rearrangement uses TRBV9 and TRBJ2-3, with a tentative D call TRBD2 (5 bases). Germline CDR1 SGDLS, CDR2 YYNGEE. The CDR3 sequence is 16 residues long. Trimming removed 4 bases at V and 4 bases at J, with 19 bases between. The CDR3 protein is CASSPGLLGSADTQYF. In DNA form, the CDR3 reads TGTGCCAGCAGCCCCGGACTGCTTGGTTCGGCAGATACGCAGTATTTT. The variable domain in full, completed from reference TRBV9 and TRBJ2-3, reads DSGVTQTPKHLITATGQRVTLRCSPRSGDLSVYWYQQSLDQGLQFLIQYYNGEERAKGNILERFSAQQFPDLHSELNLSSLELGDSALYFCASSPGLLGSADTQYFGPGTRLTVL.

The chain couples TRBV6-5 to TRBJ1-4, with D tentatively TRBD1 (5 bases). The ends were cut back, 4 bases at V and 0 bases at J, with 6 bases in the middle. The CDR3 loop spans 14 amino acids. The germline gives CDR1 MNHEY, CDR2 SVGAGI. Here the CDR3 DNA reads TGTGCCAGCAGTTTGACAGCAACTAATGAAAAACTGTTTTTT. Its translation: CASSLTATNEKLFF.

The V and J genes are TRBV4-3 and TRBJ1-1; D unclear. The CDR3 spans 14 residues. Germline V gene data show CDR1 as LGHNA and CDR2 as YSLEER. V dropped 3 bases and J dropped 1 base, with 9 bases sitting between them. The CDR3 DNA follows: TGCGCCAGCAGCCATATTCGCGGGAACACTGAAGCTTTCTTT. This encodes CASSHIRGNTEAFF.

The gene calls are TRBV19 and TRBJ1-1, with no clear D. The ends were cut back, 3 bases at V and 5 bases at J, with 13 bases in the middle. The CDR3 is 14 residues long. CDR1 and CDR2 (germline): LNHDA, SQIVND (reference sequence). CDR3 sequence reads: CASSINPGGTEAFF. CDR3 coding DNA: TGTGCCAGTAGTATTAATCCGGGCGGGACTGAAGCTTTCTTT. Full variable domain (remainder filled in from reference TRBV19 and TRBJ1-1): DGGITQSPKYLFRKEGQNVTLSCEQNLNHDAMYWYRQDPGQGLRLIYYSQIVNDFQKGDIAEGYSVSREKKESFPLTVTSAQKNPTAFYLCASSINPGGTEAFFGQGTRLTVV.

The CDR3 bases are TGTGCCACCAGCAGAGCAGGGGGCAGTGGAAACACCATATATTTT. This encodes CATSRAGGSGNTIYF. The chain links TRBV15 to TRBJ1-3; the match to TRBD1 covers 8 bases. Germline V gene lookup returns CDR1 LNHNV and CDR2 YYDKDF (reference sequence). This CDR3 region has 15 residues. J lost 3 bases, V lost 1 base, and 2 bases had no gene match.

The chain joins TRBV19 to TRBJ1-1, with TRBD1 as a possible D gene (5 bases). The germline CDR1 and CDR2 sequences are LNHDA and SQIVND (reference sequence). The CDR3 is 15 amino acids. The germline V and J ends were trimmed by 3 bases and 2 bases, with 13 bases remaining between them. The CDR3: CASSIKGHYNTEAFF. The CDR3 DNA follows: TGTGCCAGTAGTATTAAAGGACACTACAACACTGAAGCTTTCTTT. Looking up the rest from reference TRBV19 and TRBJ1-1 gives the full variable domain: DGGITQSPKYLFRKEGQNVTLSCEQNLNHDAMYWYRQDPGQGLRLIYYSQIVNDFQKGDIAEGYSVSREKKESFPLTVTSAQKNPTAFYLCASSIKGHYNTEAFFGQGTRLTVV.

This CDR3 is CASSWAYEQYF. CDR3 coding DNA: TGTGCCAGCAGTTGGGCCTACGAGCAGTACTTC. The rearrangement uses TRBV12-3 or TRBV12-4 and TRBJ2-7; no reliable D call. V lost 4 bases to trimming and J lost 2 bases, with 3 bases between them. This CDR3 has 11 residues.

V is TRBV9 and J is TRBJ2-7; D remains unclear. CDR1 SGDLS and CDR2 YYNGEE come from the germline V gene. The germline V and J ends were trimmed by 0 bases and 0 bases, with 7 bases remaining between them. The CDR3 runs to 14 residues. The CDR3 sequence: CASSVAAFSYEQYF. The CDR3, as DNA: TGTGCCAGCAGCGTAGCCGCATTCTCCTACGAGCAGTACTTC.

This rearrangement joins TRBV7-6 to TRBJ2-3; D gene unclear. The CDR3 runs 13 residues. The V end was cut by 4 bases, the J end by 2 bases, with 7 bases between. Germline-derived CDR1 and CDR2 are SGHVS and FNYEAQ. DNA of the CDR3: TGTGCCAGCAGCTCCCTCAACACAGATACGCAGTATTTT. This encodes CASSSLNTDTQYF.

For the CDR3, the DNA is TGTGCCAGCGCAGGGATGGGGCGTAATCAGCCCCAGCATTTT. It yields the protein CASAGMGRNQPQHF. V gene TRBV7-9 combines with J gene TRBJ1-5, with a possible D match to TRBD1 (5 bases). Germline CDR1 is SEHNR and CDR2 is FQNEAQ (reference sequence). V was pared by 8 bases and J by 4 bases, with 15 bases between. The CDR3 length is 14 residues.